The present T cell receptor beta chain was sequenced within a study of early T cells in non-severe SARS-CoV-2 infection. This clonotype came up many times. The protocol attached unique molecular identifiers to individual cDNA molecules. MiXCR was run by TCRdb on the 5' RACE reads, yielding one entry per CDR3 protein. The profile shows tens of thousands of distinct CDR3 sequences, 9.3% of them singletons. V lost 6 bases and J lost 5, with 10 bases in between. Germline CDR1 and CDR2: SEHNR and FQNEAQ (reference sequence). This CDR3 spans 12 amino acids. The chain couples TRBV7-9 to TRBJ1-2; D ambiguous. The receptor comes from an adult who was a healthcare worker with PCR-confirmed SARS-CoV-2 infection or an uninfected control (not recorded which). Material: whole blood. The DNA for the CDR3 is TGTGCCAGCAGTGGGGAGAGATATGGCTACACCTTC. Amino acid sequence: CASSGERYGYTF. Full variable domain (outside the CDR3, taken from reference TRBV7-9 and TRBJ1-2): DTGVSQNPRHKITKRGQNVTFRCDPISEHNRLYWYRQTLGQGPEFLTYFQNEAQLEKSRLLSDRFSAERPKGSFSTLEIQRTEQGDSAMYLCASSGERYGYTFGSGTRLTVV.